The 12 T cell receptor beta chains below come from one sample, sequenced in a study of human CD8 memory T cell subsets. Libraries targeted TCR beta using 5' RACE with UMIs. TCRdb reprocessed the 5' RACE reads, with one entry per CDR3 protein and no DNA. The table for this sample gives about 11,000 distinct CDR3 sequences. The sequencing input was CD8+ T cells from PBMCs. The receptors originated from a human donor in good health.

The rearrangement uses TRBV29-1 and TRBJ2-7; TCRdb calls TRBD1, which cannot be checked without DNA. The CDR3 length is 15 residues. CDR1 SQVTM and CDR2 ANQGSEA come from the germline V gene. The CDR3 sequence is CSVEDTGHPTYEQYF.

The CDR3 here is CASSVEGEWNEQFF. The chain is built from TRBV9 and TRBJ2-1; TCRdb's D gene call, TRBD1, goes unchecked for lack of DNA. CDR1 is SGDLS and CDR2 is YYNGEE in the germline V gene. The CDR3 contains 14 residues.

This clonotype counts as medium-sized by frequency. The chain uses TRBV11-3 and TRBJ1-1; there is no DNA to check the TCRdb D call of TRBD1. The CDR3 runs 18 residues. Germline assignment: CDR1 SGHNT and CDR2 YENEEA. CDR3 amino acids: CASSIELGQTISYSEAFF.

The V call is TRBV5-6, the J call TRBJ2-7; TCRdb calls TRBD1, which cannot be checked without DNA. Germline V gene lookup returns CDR1 SGHDT and CDR2 YYEEEE. This CDR3 region has 13 residues. The chain's CDR3 is CASSYGQLYEQYF.

This clonotype is called medium-sized based on its frequency. The gene calls are TRBV12-3 or TRBV12-4 and TRBJ1-4; TCRdb lists TRBD1, though no DNA is available to test this call. CDR3 length equals 14 residues. The CDR3: CASSPGTGFEKLFF.

This clonotype shows up as medium-sized by frequency. The rearrangement joins TRBV7-6 to TRBJ1-1. CDR1 and CDR2 from the germline V gene are SGHVS and FNYEAQ. The CDR3 is 13 amino acids. The CDR3 loop is CASSLGPRAEAFF.

J is TRBJ2-5 and V is TRBV20-1; the D gene TCRdb calls, TRBD1, cannot be checked with no DNA. Germline CDR1 reads DFQATT; CDR2 reads SNEGSKA (reference sequence). This CDR3 is 12 amino acids long. Here the CDR3 reads CSARDSPWTQYF.

The V call is TRBV6-2 or TRBV6-3, the J call TRBJ2-1; there is no DNA to check the TCRdb D call of TRBD2. The CDR3 sequence is 17 residues long. Germline V gene data show CDR1 as MNHEY and CDR2 as SVGEGT. The CDR3 region is CASSSGLAGAKYNEQFF.

V and J are TRBV18 and TRBJ2-1; TCRdb outputs TRBD1, but without DNA this stays unchecked. This CDR3 is built from 15 residues. In germline, CDR1 is KGHSH, CDR2 LQKENI. The CDR3 loop is CASSSRQGVYNEQFF.

CDR3 sequence reads: CASSQGYNEQFF. The rearrangement links TRBV6-5 to TRBJ2-1; as DNA is missing, the TRBD1 call by TCRdb cannot be tested. CDR1 MNHEY and CDR2 SVGAGI come from the germline V gene. This CDR3 is built from 12 residues.

The chain is built from TRBV6-6 and TRBJ1-5. Per germline, CDR1 MNHNY and CDR2 SVGAGI (reference sequence). This CDR3 has 15 residues. CDR3 amino acids: CASIDEGNSNQPQHF.

The chain recombines TRBV28 with TRBJ2-1; TCRdb's D gene call, TRBD2, goes unchecked for lack of DNA. CDR1 is MDHEN, CDR2 SYDVKM, per germline. The CDR3 runs to 17 residues. The CDR3 loop is CASSLGFREGRTDEQFF.